This entry lists 25 T cell receptor beta chains sequenced from one sample in a study of blood T cell repertoires in COVID-19. Profiling relied on immunoSEQ multiplex PCR, and the TCRdb table lists in-frame clones only, not all of them. This table has approximately 240,000 clones, more than 60% appearing once. Sequenced input: peripheral blood. The receptors stem from a woman aged 40 to 50 with active or convalescent COVID-19.

The rearrangement uses TRBV28 and TRBJ2-2; 9 positions match TRBD1. Germline CDR1 MDHEN, CDR2 SYDVKM. The J segment lost 4 bases and the V segment lost 6 bases, leaving 9 bases of the junction unmatched. The CDR3 has 16 residues. In DNA, the CDR3 is TGTGCCAGCAGCAATAACAGGGGGCGCGGCACCGGGGAGCTGTTTTTT. It codes for CASSNNRGRGTGELFF.

The chain carries TRBV7-9 and TRBJ2-5, with 9 bases identical to TRBD2. With V trimmed by 5 bases and J by 2 bases, 18 bases remained unmatched. The CDR3 runs 19 residues. Germline assignment: CDR1 SEHNR and CDR2 FQNEAQ (reference sequence). This CDR3 is CASSRVPAGGVFIQETQYF. In DNA, the CDR3 is TGTGCCAGCAGCCGAGTTCCAGCGGGGGGCGTCTTCATTCAAGAGACCCAGTACTTC.

The chain carries TRBV7-9 and TRBJ2-7; 14 bases are a match to TRBD2. From germline, CDR1 is SEHNR and CDR2 FQNEAQ (reference sequence). V lost 5 bases and J lost 2; bases outside the gene matches: 5. CDR3 length equals 16 residues. CDR3 in DNA: TGTGCCAGCAGCCCCGGGACTAGCGGGGGTACCTACGAGCAGTACTTC. It encodes CASSPGTSGGTYEQYF.

CDR3 protein: CASSFWALDGEQFF. CDR3 DNA sequence: TGTGCCAGCAGCTTCTGGGCCCTCGACGGTGAGCAGTTCTTC. The V and J genes are TRBV7-9 and TRBJ2-1; D is unclear. The germline V gene has CDR1 SEHNR and CDR2 FQNEAQ (reference sequence). This CDR3 has 14 amino acids. Trimming cost V 3 bases and J 9 bases, with 15 bases left between them.

This clone was observed a few times. This chain joins TRBV2 and TRBJ1-1; D is ambiguous. V lost 6 bases and J lost 0, with 14 bases in between. Per the germline V gene, CDR1 is SNHLY and CDR2 is FYNNEI. The CDR3 has 15 residues. The CDR3 nucleotides are TGTGCCAGCAGGGCCTCGGCAGGTCTGAACACTGAAGCTTTCTTT. Its translation is CASRASAGLNTEAFF.

The genes are TRBV27 and TRBJ1-2; 7 bases line up with TRBD1. The CDR3 length is 13 residues. Germline CDR1 reads MNHEY; CDR2 reads SMNVEV (reference sequence). V was pared by 4 bases and J by 4 bases, with 3 bases of the junction left unmatched. The CDR3 DNA reads TGTGCCAGCAGTTCTCGGGACAGCTATGGCTACACCTTC. Its protein is CASSSRDSYGYTF.

The chain joins TRBV6-5 to TRBJ1-5; 7 bases are shared with TRBD1. This CDR3 is built from 13 residues. Germline trimming cut 8 bases from V and 7 bases from J; bases unmatched to any gene: 8. The germline gives CDR1 MNHEY, CDR2 SVGAGI. CDR3 in amino acids: CASQGGRRQPQHF. The CDR3 nucleotides are TGTGCCAGCCAGGGGGGAAGAAGGCAGCCCCAGCATTTT.

The chain carries TRBV7-2 and TRBJ1-1; 7 bases are shared with TRBD1. The CDR3 sequence is 14 residues long. The ends lost 3 bases at V and 1 base at J; junction bases unmatched: 2. Germline V gene data show CDR1 as SGHTA and CDR2 as FQGNSA. CDR3 DNA: TGTGCCAGCAGCTTCCAGGGGGGGAACACTGAAGCTTTCTTT. It specifies CASSFQGGNTEAFF.

The J gene is TRBJ1-3, the V gene TRBV6-6, with unresolved D. The CDR3 has 13 residues. Trimming removed 2 bases at V and 2 bases at J, with 4 bases between. Germline CDR1 and CDR2: MNHNY and SVGAGI (reference sequence). This CDR3 is CASSYTPGNTIYF. The CDR3 DNA reads TGTGCCAGCAGTTACACTCCTGGAAACACCATATATTTT.

Here the CDR3 reads CSAPASGFYNEQFF. The DNA for the CDR3 is TGCAGCGCCCCAGCTAGCGGGTTCTACAATGAGCAGTTCTTC. V is TRBV29-1 and J is TRBJ2-1, with 8 bases identical to TRBD2. The germline V gene encodes CDR1 SQVTM and CDR2 ANQGSEA. There are 14 residues in the CDR3. The J segment lost 3 bases and the V segment lost 7 bases, leaving 8 bases of the junction unmatched.

V and J are TRBV3-1 (or the pseudogene TRBV3-2) and TRBJ2-2, with TRBD2 matching over 9 bases. This CDR3 contains 15 residues. CDR1 is LGHDT, CDR2 YNNKEL, per germline (reference sequence). The V segment lost 6 bases and the J segment 1 base; nucleotides outside the gene matches: 3. CDR3 loop: CASRFSGGNTGELFF. CDR3 nucleotides: TGTGCCAGCAGATTTAGCGGGGGGAACACCGGGGAGCTGTTTTTT.

The chain uses TRBV7-2 and TRBJ1-2; perhaps TRBD1 as D (6 bases). From germline, CDR1 is SGHTA and CDR2 FQGNSA. V was trimmed by 5 bases and J by 6 bases, leaving 22 bases between them. CDR3 size: 16 residues. CDR3 in amino acids: CASSPSRIRGGDGYTF. The CDR3 DNA reads TGTGCCAGCAGCCCCTCTCGGATTCGGGGGGGCGATGGCTACACCTTC.

This clone was counted only a few times. The chain uses TRBV7-6 and TRBJ2-1, with TRBD2 matching 7 bases. The V gene end was trimmed by 2 bases and the J gene end by 5 bases; junction bases not matched to a gene: 6. This CDR3 is 15 amino acids long. In germline, CDR1 is SGHVS, CDR2 FNYEAQ. The CDR3 region is CASSLTAGWDNEQFF. The CDR3 region has the DNA TGTGCCAGCAGCTTAACAGCGGGGTGGGACAATGAGCAGTTCTTC. The full variable domain, rest sourced from reference TRBV7-6 and TRBJ2-1, is GAGVSQSPRYKVTKRGQDVALRCDPISGHVSLYWYRQALGQGPEFLTYFNYEAQQDKSGLPNDRFSAERPEGSISTLTIQRTEQRDSAMYRCASSLTAGWDNEQFFGPGTRLTVL.

The CDR3 region is CATSRRGTAGRPEAFF. The DNA for the CDR3 is TGTGCCACCAGCAGACGAGGGACGGCTGGGAGGCCTGAAGCTTTCTTT. This chain links TRBV15 with TRBJ1-1; TRBD1 might be the D (5 bases). The length of the CDR3 is 16 residues. V lost 2 bases and J 6 bases, leaving 19 bases between the germline ends. Germline V gene sequence: CDR1 LNHNV, CDR2 YYDKDF (reference sequence).

V and J are TRBV28 and TRBJ1-1, with a tentative D call TRBD1 (5 bases). This CDR3 is built from 15 residues. V dropped 5 bases and J dropped 4 bases, with 17 bases sitting between them. Per the germline V gene, CDR1 is MDHEN and CDR2 is SYDVKM. As DNA, the CDR3 is TGTGCCAGCAGTCTCCCGCGGGGGGTCAGCACTGAAGCTTTCTTT. This gives the protein CASSLPRGVSTEAFF.

The gene calls are TRBV19 and TRBJ1-2; 11 positions match TRBD1. The CDR3 loop spans 15 amino acids. The junction had 4 bases not matched to a gene; V was cut back by 4 bases and J by 3 bases. Germline V lookup: CDR1 LNHDA, CDR2 SQIVND (reference sequence). CDR3 nucleotide sequence: TGTGCCAGTAGTACCTGGACAGGGGGCGACTATGGCTACACCTTC. It encodes CASSTWTGGDYGYTF.

This clone was detected only a few times. J is TRBJ1-2 and V is TRBV28; the D is unclear. The germline CDR1 and CDR2 sequences are MDHEN and SYDVKM. The CDR3 totals 14 residues. Trimming removed 6 bases at V and 3 bases at J, with 14 bases between. CDR3 sequence: CASSPSYLYYGYTF. In DNA form, the CDR3 reads TGTGCCAGCAGCCCCTCCTACCTGTACTATGGCTACACCTTC.

The chain recombines TRBV18 with TRBJ2-2, with D tentatively TRBD2 (6 bases). Trimming took off 6 bases at V and 6 bases at J, with 17 bases between the two ends. CDR1 and CDR2 from the germline V gene are KGHSH and LQKENI. The CDR3 is 15 amino acids. The CDR3 region is CASSPKTGGSGELFF. DNA of the CDR3: TGTGCCAGCTCCCCAAAAACCGGAGGGTCCGGGGAGCTGTTTTTT. Based on the CDR3 plus reference TRBV18 and TRBJ2-2, the full variable domain is NAGVMQNPRHLVRRRGQEARLRCSPMKGHSHVYWYRQLPEEGLKFMVYLQKENIIDESGMPKERFSAEFPKEGPSILRIQQVVRGDSAAYFCASSPKTGGSGELFFGEGSRLTVL.

This clone occurred a few times. The V gene is TRBV5-1, the J gene TRBJ2-3; 14 bases match TRBD2. Germline V CDR1 and CDR2: SGHRS, YFSETQ. V shed 3 bases and J 13 bases; nucleotides not matched to a gene: 7. The CDR3 totals 14 residues. This CDR3 reads CASSSGLAGERKYF. DNA for the CDR3: TGCGCCAGCAGCTCGGGACTAGCGGGGGAAAGGAAGTATTTT. The whole variable domain, filled in from reference TRBV5-1 and TRBJ2-3, reads KAGVTQTPRYLIKTRGQQVTLSCSPISGHRSVSWYQQTPGQGLQFLFEYFSETQRNKGNFPGRFSGRQFSNSRSEMNVSTLELGDSALYLCASSSGLAGERKYFGPGTRLTVL.

This chain joins TRBV9 and TRBJ1-3, with TRBD1 as a possible D gene (5 bases). CDR1 is SGDLS and CDR2 is YYNGEE in the germline V gene. The CDR3 is 13 residues long. V lost 0 bases and J 6 bases, leaving 7 bases between the germline ends. CDR3 in amino acids: CASSVEGINTIYF. CDR3 in DNA: TGTGCCAGCAGCGTAGAGGGGATAAACACCATATATTTT.

This rearrangement joins TRBV7-3 to TRBJ1-6, with D tentatively TRBD1 (6 bases). The V and J ends lost 2 bases and 5 bases respectively, with 13 bases between them. Germline lookup yields CDR1 SGHTA and CDR2 FQGTGA. There are 16 residues in the CDR3. The CDR3 loop is CASSLYGGRNNSPLHF. The DNA of the CDR3 is TGTGCCAGCAGCTTATACGGGGGGCGCAATAATTCACCCCTCCACTTT.

The rearrangement joins TRBV2 to TRBJ1-5, with 10 nucleotides matching TRBD1. This CDR3 contains 14 residues. Trimming took 4 bases from V and 5 from J; bases not matched to a gene: 2. From germline, CDR1 is SNHLY and CDR2 FYNNEI. The CDR3, as DNA: TGTGCCAGCAGTGCTGACAGGGGGCATCAGCCCCAGCATTTT. It is translated as CASSADRGHQPQHF.

This clone was recorded only once. The chain combines TRBV15 with TRBJ2-4, with D maybe TRBD2 (6 bases). Germline V gives CDR1 LNHNV, CDR2 YYDKDF (reference sequence). CDR3 length: 17 residues. Trimming shortened V by 2 bases and J by 0 bases, and 14 bases separated the two germline ends. CDR3 sequence (DNA): TGTGCCACCAGCAGACCGGGTGTGGGACTAGCCAAAAACATTCAGTACTTC. Translation gives CATSRPGVGLAKNIQYF.

The chain employs TRBV2 and TRBJ2-2; TRBD1 is a possible D gene (5 bases). The CDR3 spans 12 residues. Trimming cost V 6 bases and J 5 bases, with 7 bases left between them. The germline V gene has CDR1 SNHLY and CDR2 FYNNEI. The CDR3 nucleotides are TGTGCCAGCAGGGACAATACCGGGGAGCTGTTTTTT. Its translation is CASRDNTGELFF.

CDR3 coding DNA: TGTGCCTGGAGACCCCGGACTAGCGGGGACCCCCCCTCCTACAATGAGCAGTTCTTC. Translating gives CAWRPRTSGDPPSYNEQFF. The rearrangement uses TRBV30 and TRBJ2-1; 12 bases agree with TRBD2. With 3 bases clipped from V and 0 bases from J, the junction kept 12 bases outside the gene matches. The germline gives CDR1 GTSNPN, CDR2 SVGIG (reference sequence). The CDR3 spans 19 residues.